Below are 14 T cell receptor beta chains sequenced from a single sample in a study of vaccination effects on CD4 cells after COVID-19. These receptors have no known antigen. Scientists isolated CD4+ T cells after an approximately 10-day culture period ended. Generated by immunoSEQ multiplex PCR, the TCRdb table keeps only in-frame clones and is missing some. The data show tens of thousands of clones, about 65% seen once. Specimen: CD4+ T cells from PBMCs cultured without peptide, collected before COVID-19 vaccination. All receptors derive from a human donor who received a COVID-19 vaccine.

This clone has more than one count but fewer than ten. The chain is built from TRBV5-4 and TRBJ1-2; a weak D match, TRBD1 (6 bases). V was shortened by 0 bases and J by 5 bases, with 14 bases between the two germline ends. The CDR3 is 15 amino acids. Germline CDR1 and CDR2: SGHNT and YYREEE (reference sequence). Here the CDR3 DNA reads TGTGCCAGCAGCTTGGGGTCAGGGGTTGATTATGGCTACACCTTC. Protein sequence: CASSLGSGVDYGYTF. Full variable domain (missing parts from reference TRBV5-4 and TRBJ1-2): ETGVTQSPTHLIKTRGQQVTLRCSSQSGHNTVSWYQQALGQGPQFIFQYYREEENGRGNFPPRFSGLQFPNYSSELNVNALELDDSALYLCASSLGSGVDYGYTFGSGTRLTVV.

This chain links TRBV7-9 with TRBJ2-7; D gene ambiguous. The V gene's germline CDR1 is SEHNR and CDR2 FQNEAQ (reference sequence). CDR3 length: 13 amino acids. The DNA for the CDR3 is TGTGCGGTGGGCTCCGAAGTGGCCTACGAGCAGTACTTC. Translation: CAVGSEVAYEQYF.

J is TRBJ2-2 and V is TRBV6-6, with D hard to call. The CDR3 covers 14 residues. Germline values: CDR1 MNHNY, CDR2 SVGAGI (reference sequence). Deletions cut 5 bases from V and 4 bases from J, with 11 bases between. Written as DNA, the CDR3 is TGTGCCAGCAGTCAGGACGGGTTCACCGGGGAGCTGTTTTTT. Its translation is CASSQDGFTGELFF.

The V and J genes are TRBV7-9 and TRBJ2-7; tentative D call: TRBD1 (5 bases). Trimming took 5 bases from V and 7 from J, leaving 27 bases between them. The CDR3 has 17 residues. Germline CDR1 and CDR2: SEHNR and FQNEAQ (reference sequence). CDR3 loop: CASSPPRGHDKRWEQYF. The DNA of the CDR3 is TGTGCCAGCAGCCCCCCACGAGGACATGATAAAAGGTGGGAGCAGTACTTC.

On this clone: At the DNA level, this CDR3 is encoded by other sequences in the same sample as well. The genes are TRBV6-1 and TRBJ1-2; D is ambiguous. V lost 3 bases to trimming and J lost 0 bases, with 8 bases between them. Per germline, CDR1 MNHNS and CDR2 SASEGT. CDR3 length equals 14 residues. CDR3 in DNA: TGTGCCAGCAGTGACAGAGGAGCTAACTATGGCTACACCTTC. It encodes CASSDRGANYGYTF.

The CDR3: CASSTSGTLAIPNEQFF. Written as DNA, the CDR3 is TGTGCCAGTAGTACCTCAGGGACTCTGGCTATACCCAATGAGCAGTTCTTC. The chain couples TRBV19 to TRBJ2-1; weak D call: TRBD2 (6 bases). The CDR3 loop spans 17 amino acids. V lost 4 bases and J 6 bases, leaving 22 bases between the germline ends. CDR1 is LNHDA and CDR2 is SQIVND in the germline V gene (reference sequence).

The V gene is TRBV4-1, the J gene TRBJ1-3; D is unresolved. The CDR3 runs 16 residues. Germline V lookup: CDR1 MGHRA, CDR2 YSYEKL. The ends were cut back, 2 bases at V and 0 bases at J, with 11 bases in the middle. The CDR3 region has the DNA TGCGCCAGCAGCCAACCAGGACGGATCTCTGGAAACACCATATATTTT. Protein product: CASSQPGRISGNTIYF.

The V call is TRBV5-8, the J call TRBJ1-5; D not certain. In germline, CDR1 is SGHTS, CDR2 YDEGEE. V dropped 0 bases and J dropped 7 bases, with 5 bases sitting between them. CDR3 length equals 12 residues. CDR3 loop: CASSLVWQPQHF. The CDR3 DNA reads TGTGCCAGCAGCTTGGTATGGCAGCCCCAGCATTTT.

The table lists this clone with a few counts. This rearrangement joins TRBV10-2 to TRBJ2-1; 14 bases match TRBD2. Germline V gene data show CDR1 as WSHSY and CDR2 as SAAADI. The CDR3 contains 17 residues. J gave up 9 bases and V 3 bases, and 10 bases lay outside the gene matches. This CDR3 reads CASSDLPGTSGSAEQFF. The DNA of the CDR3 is TGCGCCAGCAGTGATCTCCCCGGGACTAGCGGGAGTGCTGAGCAGTTCTTC.

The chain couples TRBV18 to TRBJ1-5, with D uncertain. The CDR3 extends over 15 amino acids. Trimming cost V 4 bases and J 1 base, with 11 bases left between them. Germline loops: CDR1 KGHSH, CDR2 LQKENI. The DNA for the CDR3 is TGTGCCAGCTCACTTACGTCGGACAGCAATCAGCCCCAGCATTTT. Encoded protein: CASSLTSDSNQPQHF.

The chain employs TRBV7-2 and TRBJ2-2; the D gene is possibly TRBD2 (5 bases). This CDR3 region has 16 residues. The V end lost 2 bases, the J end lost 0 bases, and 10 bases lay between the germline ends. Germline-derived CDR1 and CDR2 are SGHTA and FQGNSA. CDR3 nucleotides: TGTGCCAGCAGCTTACCGGGGAAGGCGAACACCGGGGAGCTGTTTTTT. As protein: CASSLPGKANTGELFF.

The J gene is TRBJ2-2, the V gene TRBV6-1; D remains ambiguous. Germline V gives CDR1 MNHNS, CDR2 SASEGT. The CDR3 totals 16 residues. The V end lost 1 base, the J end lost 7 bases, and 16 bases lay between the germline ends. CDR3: CASSEDIGFDVGELFF. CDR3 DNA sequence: TGTGCCAGCAGTGAAGATATCGGGTTCGATGTCGGGGAGCTGTTTTTT.

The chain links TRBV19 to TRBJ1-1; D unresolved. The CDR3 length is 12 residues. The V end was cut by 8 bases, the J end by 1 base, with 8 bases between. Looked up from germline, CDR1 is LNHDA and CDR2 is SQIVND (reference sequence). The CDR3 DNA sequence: TGTGCCAGTGGGAAGAGGAACACTGAAGCTTTCTTT. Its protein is CASGKRNTEAFF. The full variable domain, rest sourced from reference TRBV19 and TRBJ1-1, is DGGITQSPKYLFRKEGQNVTLSCEQNLNHDAMYWYRQDPGQGLRLIYYSQIVNDFQKGDIAEGYSVSREKKESFPLTVTSAQKNPTAFYLCASGKRNTEAFFGQGTRLTVV.

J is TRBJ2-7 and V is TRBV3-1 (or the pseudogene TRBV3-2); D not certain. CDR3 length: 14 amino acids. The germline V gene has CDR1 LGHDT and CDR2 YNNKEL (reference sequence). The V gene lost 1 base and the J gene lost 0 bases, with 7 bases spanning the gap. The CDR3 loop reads CASSQGVPSYEQYF. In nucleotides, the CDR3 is TGTGCCAGCAGCCAAGGGGTTCCCTCCTACGAGCAGTACTTC.